The present entry profiles one T cell receptor beta chain with its context. Its matching antigen is unknown. The record originates from a study of shared clonotypes between healthy human individuals. In the naive CD8 group, cells lacked CD45RO and were positively selected for CCR7, so terminally differentiated effector memory CD45RA+ cells were left out. Measured with immunoSEQ multiplex PCR; TCRdb has only the in-frame clones, and not every one. The data hold about 2.1 million clones, with approximately 92% observed a single time. CDR1 is SGHDN and CDR2 is FVKESK in the germline V gene. The CDR3 sequence is 16 residues long. V dropped 2 bases and J dropped 1; count of bases not matched to a gene: 2. General observations from the study: Sharing of clonotypes among donors was expected to vary with sequencing depth.

This clonotype originated in a man between 18 and 29 years old in good health. Some clones in this sample may be carry-over from other donors' samples. This chain connects TRBV14 to TRBJ2-2; the match to TRBD2 covers 9 bases. The sample taken for sequencing was naive CD8+ T cells from PBMCs. CDR3 in DNA: TGTGCCAGCAGCCAAAGACTAGCGGAGAACACCGGGGAGCTGTTTTTT. Amino acids: CASSQRLAENTGELFF.